This T cell receptor (beta chain) is drawn from a study of Graves' ophthalmopathy and Graves' hyperthyroidism (dated by TCRdb to 2016 to 2019). For the study in its entirety: Peripheral blood was collected at initial diagnosis, before any treatment. The study used TCR beta repertoire signatures to distinguish Graves' ophthalmopathy from Graves' hyperthyroidism and to predict progression to ophthalmopathy. In total, approximately 130 blood samples were TCR-sequenced: approximately 42 ophthalmopathy, about 75 hyperthyroidism and approximately 17 hyperthyroidism-to-ophthalmopathy patients. A discovery set of about 99 patients (around 44 ophthalmopathy, about 59 stable hyperthyroidism) was enrolled to explore V-J signatures distinguishing ophthalmopathy from hyperthyroidism. An independent validation cohort comprised 18 hyperthyroidism patients and about 16 patients who later progressed from hyperthyroidism to ophthalmopathy. In about six hyperthyroidism patients, the T-cell repertoire of thyroid tissue was compared with the T-cell repertoire of blood. Once sampling was done, hyperthyroidism patients were given methimazole at a starting dose of 30 mg daily, while ophthalmopathy patients were given high-dose intravenous methylprednisolone.

TCR beta CDR3 regions were amplified from RNA transcripts for repertoire sequencing. A first-round RT-PCR used HTBI primers with the Qiagen OneStep RT-PCR kit, followed by a second-round multiplex PCR, size selection and purification. Libraries were sequenced on an Illumina HiSeq2000 using paired-end 100 bp reads. The authors processed their data as follows. SOAPnuke was used to process the reads, removing any read that contained adapters or uncalled bases, had a mean Phred below 15, or lacked an exact match to the constant primer or identifier. High-quality paired reads were merged with COPE v1.2.5. Clonotypes were defined as unique nucleotide sequences and were aligned to IMGT TRB V, D and J references using MiTCR v1.1. The analysis was limited to V-J combinations with a frequency above 0.0001, which together covered over 99% of the repertoires. For each V-J combination, a TCR clonal expansion and chaos score was defined as F50 clonal expansion divided by the chaos observed in the TCRdist matrix. Welch's t-statistics and random forest were used to narrow the features down to approximately 13 V-J combinations, which were then fed into a naive Bayes classifier. The similarity between thyroid and blood repertoires was quantified using the Morisita-Horn index. TCRdb applied fastp at Q25 and MiXCR to the public reads, then kept only in-frame beta chains. Rows are unified per CDR3 protein, each entry keeping the most common DNA and genes. None of the V and J calls come from the authors' own analysis; TCRdb made them. The sample table shows 300,000 to 450,000 distinct CDR3 sequences, and about a sixth are seen once. Roughly 2.4% of the sample is in the top ten clones.

Stable hyperthyroidism was defined as no progression to ophthalmopathy within 18 months of follow-up. The hyperthyroidism patients were 18 to 65 years old and newly diagnosed, with a disease duration of less than 2 months. Patients with other autoimmune diseases, uncontrolled infections, pregnancy or lactation were excluded. Clinical symptoms, serum thyroxine, TRAb, thyroid ultrasound and orbital computed tomography formed the basis of the diagnosis. Ficoll-Paque density gradient centrifugation was used to isolate PBMCs from around 10 ml of fresh peripheral blood. Total RNA was extracted with Trizol reagent and quality-checked on an Agilent 2100 Bioanalyzer. Germline trimming amounts to 0 bases on V and 2 bases on J, with 5 as the count of junction bases outside the gene matches. The germline V gene sets CDR1 to MGHRA and CDR2 to YSYEKL. There are 17 amino acids in the CDR3, from cysteine to phenylalanine inclusive. This entry keeps only the CDR3 DNA: 51 bases, framed from base 1.

General study outcomes and caveats: In validation, the model predicted ophthalmopathy progression with about 71% sensitivity and 72.22% specificity; some 13 predicted patients were CT-confirmed with GO in a median of approximately six months. Most of the expanded thyroid clonotypes with a frequency above 0.001 were also detected in blood, and it was suggested that the thyroid immune response may be reflected by blood repertoires. No statistical method was used to predetermine the sample size, and group allocation was not hidden from the investigators. In cross-validation, the 13-signature model distinguished ophthalmopathy from stable hyperthyroidism with less than 90% sensitivity and 81% to 82% specificity, while in the test set the corresponding values were roughly 80% and 75%.

At least ten counts were recorded for this clonotype. Its antigen remains undetermined. Base qualities were left out, and no much larger clone turns up one base away. This sequence originates from an adult woman with stable Graves' hyperthyroidism. In this chain, TRBV4-1 is recombined with TRBJ1-5; 9 middle bases align to TRBD1. Source material: peripheral blood. Here is the DNA: TGCGCCAGCAGCCAAGACCCGACAGGGGGTGGCAATCAGCCCCAGCATTTT. Translated, it reads CASSQDPTGGGNQPQHF.